This TCR beta chain was sequenced in a study of blood T cell repertoires in COVID-19. Study in general: Italy, Spain and the United States were the sources of the convalescent and acute COVID-19 samples.

In the source study's methods: Amplification from reference gene primers served as the basis for estimated nucleated cell counts. Sequencing was performed with immunoSEQ multiplex PCR; in TCRdb, only in-frame clones are kept and a portion is missing. Clone size and V and J calls were adopted from that table, with D and trimming inferred from the DNA. Here the sample spans about 160,000 clones, over 85% being singletons. Deletions cut 11 bases from V and 2 bases from J, with 15 bases between. In germline, CDR1 is SNHLY, CDR2 FYNNEI. The CDR3 is 13 residues long. The chain links TRBV2 to TRBJ1-1, with D perhaps matching TRBD1 (5 bases). The TCR sequence derives from a woman aged 45-60 years with acute or convalescent COVID-19. Sequencing used peripheral blood. CDR3 in amino acids: CASTPGLNTEAFF. Here the CDR3 DNA reads TGTGCCTCCACTCCGGGACTCAACACTGAAGCTTTCTTT.